This TCR beta chain was identified during a study of somatic mutations in cytotoxic T cells in rheumatoid arthritis. Study summary: Nearly 100% purity was obtained when some V beta antibody-stained T-cell populations were flow-sorted; these included V beta1+ cells sequenced for TCRB.

The assay was immunoSEQ multiplex PCR, and TCRdb's table has in-frame clones only and misses some. The sample has over 20,000 clones, roughly 82% seen once. The CDR3 extends over 16 amino acids. CDR1 MNHNS and CDR2 SASEGT come from the germline V gene. The V and J ends lost 2 bases and 4 bases, in that order; junction bases with no gene match: 7. The TCR sequence derives from a man between 50 and 59 years old in good health. Material for sequencing was CD8+ T cells sorted from blood. The chain employs TRBV6-1 and TRBJ1-1; 10 nucleotides match TRBD1. The CDR3 region has the DNA TGTGCCAGCAGTGAAATCCCGGGGACAGGGGCCACTGAAGCTTTCTTT. It yields the protein CASSEIPGTGATEAFF.